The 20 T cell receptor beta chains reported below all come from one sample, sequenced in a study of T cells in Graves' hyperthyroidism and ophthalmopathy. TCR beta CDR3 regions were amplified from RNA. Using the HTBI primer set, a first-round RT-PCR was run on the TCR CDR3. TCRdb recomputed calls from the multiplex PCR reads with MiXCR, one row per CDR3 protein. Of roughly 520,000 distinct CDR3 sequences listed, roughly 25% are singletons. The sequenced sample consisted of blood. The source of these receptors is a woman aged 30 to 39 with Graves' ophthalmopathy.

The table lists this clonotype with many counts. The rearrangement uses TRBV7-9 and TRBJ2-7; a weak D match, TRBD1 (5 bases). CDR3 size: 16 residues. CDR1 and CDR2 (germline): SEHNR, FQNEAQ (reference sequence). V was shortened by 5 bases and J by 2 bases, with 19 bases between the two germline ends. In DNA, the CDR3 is TGTGCCAGCAGCCATCGTTCCACAGGTGATACCTACGAGCAGTACTTC. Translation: CASSHRSTGDTYEQYF.

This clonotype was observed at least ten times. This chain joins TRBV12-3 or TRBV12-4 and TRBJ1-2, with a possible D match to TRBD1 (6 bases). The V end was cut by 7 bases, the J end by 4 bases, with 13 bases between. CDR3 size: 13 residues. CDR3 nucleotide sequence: TGTGCCAGCACCCTCGGAGGGGGCTATGGCTACACCTTC. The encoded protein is CASTLGGGYGYTF.

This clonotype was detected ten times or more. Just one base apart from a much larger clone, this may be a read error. CDR3 nucleotides: TGTGCCAGCAGGACTGAGGGGGCTGAAGCTTTCTTT. Amino acids: CASRTEGAEAFF. The chain recombines TRBV6-5 with TRBJ1-1; D might be TRBD1 (6 bases). The germline V gene encodes CDR1 MNHEY and CDR2 SVGAGI. V lost 6 bases and J lost 6, with 11 bases in between. This CDR3 has 12 amino acids.

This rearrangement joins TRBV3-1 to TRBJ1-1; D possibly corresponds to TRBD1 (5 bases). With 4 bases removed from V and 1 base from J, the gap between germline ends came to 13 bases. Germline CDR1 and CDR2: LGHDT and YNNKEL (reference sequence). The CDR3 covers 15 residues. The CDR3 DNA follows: TGTGCCAGCAGCCCTCCCGGGGGAGGGAACACTGAAGCTTTCTTT. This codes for CASSPPGGGNTEAFF.

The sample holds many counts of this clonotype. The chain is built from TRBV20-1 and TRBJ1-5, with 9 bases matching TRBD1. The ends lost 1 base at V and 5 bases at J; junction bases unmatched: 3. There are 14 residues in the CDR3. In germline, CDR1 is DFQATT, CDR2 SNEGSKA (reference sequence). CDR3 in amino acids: CSARGTGEDQPQHF. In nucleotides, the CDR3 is TGCAGTGCTAGAGGGACAGGGGAGGATCAGCCCCAGCATTTT.

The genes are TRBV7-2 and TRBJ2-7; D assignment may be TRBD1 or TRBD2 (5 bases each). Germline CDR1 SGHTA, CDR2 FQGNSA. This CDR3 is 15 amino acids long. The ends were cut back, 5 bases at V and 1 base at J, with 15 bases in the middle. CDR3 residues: CASSPSPGSSYEQYF. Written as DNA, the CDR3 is TGTGCCAGCAGCCCAAGTCCAGGGAGTTCCTACGAGCAGTACTTC.

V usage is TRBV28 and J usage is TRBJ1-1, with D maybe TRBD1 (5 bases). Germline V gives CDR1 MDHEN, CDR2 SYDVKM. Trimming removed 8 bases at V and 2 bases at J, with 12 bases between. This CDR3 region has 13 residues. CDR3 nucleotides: TGTGCCAGCGGGGCTAGGGCCAACACTGAAGCTTTCTTT. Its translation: CASGARANTEAFF.

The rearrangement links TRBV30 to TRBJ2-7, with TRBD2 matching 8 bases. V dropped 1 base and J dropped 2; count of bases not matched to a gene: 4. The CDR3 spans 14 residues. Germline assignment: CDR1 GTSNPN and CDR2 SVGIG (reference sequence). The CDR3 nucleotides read TGTGCCTGGAGTGAAAGCGGGGGACCCTACGAGCAGTACGTC. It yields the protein CAWSESGGPYEQYV.

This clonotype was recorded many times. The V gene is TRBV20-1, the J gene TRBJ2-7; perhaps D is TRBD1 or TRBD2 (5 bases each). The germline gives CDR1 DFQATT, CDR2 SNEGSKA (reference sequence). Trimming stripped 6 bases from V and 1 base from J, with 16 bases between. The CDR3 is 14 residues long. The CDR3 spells CSAKEEGFSYEQYF. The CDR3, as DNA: TGCAGTGCAAAAGAAGAGGGGTTTTCCTACGAGCAGTACTTC.

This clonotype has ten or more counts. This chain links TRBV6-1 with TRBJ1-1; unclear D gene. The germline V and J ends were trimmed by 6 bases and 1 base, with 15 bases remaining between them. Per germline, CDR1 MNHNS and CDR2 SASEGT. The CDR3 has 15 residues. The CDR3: CASRPTPSENTEAFF. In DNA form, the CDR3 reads TGTGCCAGCAGGCCAACCCCCTCGGAGAACACTGAAGCTTTCTTT.

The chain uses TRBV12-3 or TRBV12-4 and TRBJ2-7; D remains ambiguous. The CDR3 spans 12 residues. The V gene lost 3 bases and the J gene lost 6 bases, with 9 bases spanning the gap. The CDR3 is CASSFKRREQYF. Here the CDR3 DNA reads TGTGCCAGCAGTTTTAAGAGGCGCGAGCAGTACTTC.

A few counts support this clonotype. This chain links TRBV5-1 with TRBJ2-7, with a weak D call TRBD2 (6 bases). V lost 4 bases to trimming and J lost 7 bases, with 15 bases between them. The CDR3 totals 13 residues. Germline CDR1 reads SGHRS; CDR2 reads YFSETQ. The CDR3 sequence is CASSHGSADEQYF. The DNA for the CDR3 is TGCGCCAGCAGCCACGGGAGCGCCGATGAGCAGTACTTC. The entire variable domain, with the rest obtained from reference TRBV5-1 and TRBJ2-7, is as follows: KAGVTQTPRYLIKTRGQQVTLSCSPISGHRSVSWYQQTPGQGLQFLFEYFSETQRNKGNFPGRFSGRQFSNSRSEMNVSTLELGDSALYLCASSHGSADEQYFGPGTRLTVT.

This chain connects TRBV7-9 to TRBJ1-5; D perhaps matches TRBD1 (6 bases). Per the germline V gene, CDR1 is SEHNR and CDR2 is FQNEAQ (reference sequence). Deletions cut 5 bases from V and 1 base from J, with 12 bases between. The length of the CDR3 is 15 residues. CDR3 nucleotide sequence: TGTGCCAGCAGCGCGAGCGGACAGAGCAATCAGCCCCAGCATTTT. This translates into CASSASGQSNQPQHF.

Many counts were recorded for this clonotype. The CDR3 DNA reads as TGTGCCAGCAGTTGGGACCTAACTCTAGATGAAGCTTTCTTT. Amino acid sequence: CASSWDLTLDEAFF. The chain combines TRBV5-5 with TRBJ1-1; possible D gene TRBD1, 5 bases. From germline, CDR1 is SGHKS and CDR2 YYEKEE (reference sequence). The V end lost 5 bases, the J end lost 7 bases, and 18 bases lay between the germline ends. The CDR3 loop spans 14 amino acids.

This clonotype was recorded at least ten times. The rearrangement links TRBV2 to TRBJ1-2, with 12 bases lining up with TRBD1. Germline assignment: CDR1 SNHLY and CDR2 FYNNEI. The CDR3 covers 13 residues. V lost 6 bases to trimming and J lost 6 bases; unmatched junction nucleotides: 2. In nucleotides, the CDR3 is TGTGCCAGCAGGGGGACAGGGGGCAATGGCTACACCTTC. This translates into CASRGTGGNGYTF. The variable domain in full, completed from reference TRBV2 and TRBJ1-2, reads EPEVTQTPSHQVTQMGQEVILRCVPISNHLYFYWYRQILGQKVEFLVSFYNNEISEKSEIFDDQFSVERPDGSNFTLKIRSTKLEDSAMYFCASRGTGGNGYTFGSGTRLTVV.

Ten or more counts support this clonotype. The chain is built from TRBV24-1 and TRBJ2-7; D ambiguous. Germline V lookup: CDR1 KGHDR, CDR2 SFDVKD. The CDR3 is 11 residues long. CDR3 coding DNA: TGTGCACCCGAGTCCGGATACGAGCAGTACTTC. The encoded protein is CAPESGYEQYF.

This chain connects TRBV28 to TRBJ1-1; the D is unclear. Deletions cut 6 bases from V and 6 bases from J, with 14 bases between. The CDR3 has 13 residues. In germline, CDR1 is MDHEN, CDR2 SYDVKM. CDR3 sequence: CASRLGGGAEAFF. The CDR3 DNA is TGTGCCAGCAGATTGGGCGGCGGGGCTGAAGCTTTCTTT.

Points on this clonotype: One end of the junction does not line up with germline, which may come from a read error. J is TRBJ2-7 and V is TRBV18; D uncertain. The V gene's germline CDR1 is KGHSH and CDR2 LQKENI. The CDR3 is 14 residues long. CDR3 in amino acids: CASSSPGSPYEQYF. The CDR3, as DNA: TGTGCCAGCTCATCACCAGGCAGCCCCTACGAGCAGTACTTC.

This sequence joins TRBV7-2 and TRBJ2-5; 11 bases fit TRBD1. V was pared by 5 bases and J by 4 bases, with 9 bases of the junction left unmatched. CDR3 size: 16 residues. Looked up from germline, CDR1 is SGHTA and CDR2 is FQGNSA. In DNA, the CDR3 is TGTGCCAGCAGCACCCGGACAGGGGGCGCAACAGAGACCCAGTACTTC. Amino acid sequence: CASSTRTGGATETQYF.

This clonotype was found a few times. CDR3 region: CASSQVGQGGHQPQHF. CDR3 nucleotides: TGCGCCAGCAGCCAAGTAGGCCAGGGAGGGCATCAGCCCCAGCATTTT. The V call is TRBV4-1, the J call TRBJ1-5; D possibly corresponds to TRBD1 (5 bases). Germline CDR1 reads MGHRA; CDR2 reads YSYEKL. V gave up 1 base and J gave up 5 bases, with 15 bases separating them. The CDR3 covers 16 residues.